One and the same sample provided the 24 T cell receptor beta chains below, sequenced in a study of metastatic and nonmetastatic thyroid tumors. Not a single patient had been given any form of treatment at any point before undergoing thyroid surgery. TCRdb re-called clones from the PCR reads using MiXCR. Here the sample spans about 20,000 clones, more than 15% being singletons. The sequencing sample was made of tumor tissue. The origin of the receptors is a female donor with papillary thyroid cancer or a benign thyroid nodule (not recorded which). Some clones in this sample may be carry-over from other donors' samples.

This clone was recorded once. The chain is built from TRBV19 and TRBJ1-6, with D possibly being TRBD1 (5 bases). CDR1 and CDR2 from the germline V gene are LNHDA and SQIVND (reference sequence). CDR3 length: 15 residues. With 7 bases removed from V and 14 bases from J, the gap between germline ends came to 24 bases. CDR3 residues: CASIGLLRHGATLHF. The DNA of the CDR3 is TGTGCCAGTATCGGCCTTTTGCGACATGGGGCAACCCTCCACTTT.

This clone has at least ten counts. DNA for the CDR3: TGCAGTGCTACTTTAGCGGAGGAAACCTACAATGAGCAGTTCTTC. This codes for CSATLAEETYNEQFF. This sequence joins TRBV20-1 and TRBJ2-1, with D possibly TRBD2 on 6 matching bases. Germline V gene data show CDR1 as DFQATT and CDR2 as SNEGSKA (reference sequence). The CDR3 runs 15 residues. Trimming stripped 4 bases from V and 2 bases from J, with 15 bases between.

This clone was seen repeatedly, ten times or more. The chain combines TRBV20-1 with TRBJ2-3; 11 positions match TRBD2. The CDR3 covers 17 residues. From germline, CDR1 is DFQATT and CDR2 SNEGSKA (reference sequence). Trimming took 3 bases from V and 2 from J; bases not matched to a gene: 10. The DNA for the CDR3 is TGCAGTGCTAGTTTACTAGCGGGAGAGGGGCCCACAGATACGCAGTATTTT. Its translation is CSASLLAGEGPTDTQYF.

This clone was seen many times. This sequence joins TRBV19 and TRBJ2-1, with D possibly being TRBD1 or TRBD2 (6 bases each). The CDR3 extends over 16 amino acids. V was clipped by 7 bases and J by 0 bases, with 16 bases between them. From germline, CDR1 is LNHDA and CDR2 SQIVND (reference sequence). The CDR3 spells CASKREGGSSYNEQFF. The CDR3 nucleotides are TGTGCCAGTAAACGAGAGGGGGGAAGCTCCTACAATGAGCAGTTCTTC.

This clone was counted ten times or more. The J gene is TRBJ2-7, the V gene TRBV20-1; TRBD1 matches at 9 bases. Trimming at V came to 0 bases and at J to 12 bases, leaving 12 bases not matched to a gene. The CDR3 is 14 amino acids. The germline gives CDR1 DFQATT, CDR2 SNEGSKA (reference sequence). CDR3 in DNA: TGCAGTGCTAGAGAAGGGACAGGGTCCTATATAGCGTACTTC. This translates into CSAREGTGSYIAYF.

This clone is medium-sized within its sample. This CDR3 is also generated by other DNA sequences in the sample. The gene calls are TRBV12-5 and TRBJ2-7; 8 bases agree with TRBD1. The CDR3 totals 14 residues. Germline values: CDR1 LGHNT, CDR2 FRNRAP. J lost 6 bases, V lost 6 bases, and 10 bases had no gene match. CDR3 sequence: CASGLRTGPFEQYF. The CDR3 DNA follows: TGTGCTAGTGGACTACGGACAGGGCCCTTCGAGCAGTACTTC.

This clone was recorded many times. The chain employs TRBV15 and TRBJ1-4; D is perhaps TRBD1 (5 bases). The CDR3 spans 15 residues. CDR1 is LNHNV, CDR2 YYDKDF, per germline (reference sequence). The V end lost 5 bases, the J end lost 3 bases, and 13 bases lay between the germline ends. CDR3 in amino acids: CATSARDGSNEKLFF. DNA for the CDR3: TGTGCCACCAGCGCTAGGGACGGTTCTAATGAAAAACTGTTTTTT. Complete variable domain (other parts from reference TRBV15 and TRBJ1-4): DAMVIQNPRYQVTQFGKPVTLSCSQTLNHNVMYWYQQKSSQAPKLLFHYYDKDFNNEADTPDNFQSRRPNTSFCFLDIRSPGLGDTAMYLCATSARDGSNEKLFFGSGTQLSVL.

This clone showed up many times. The J gene is TRBJ1-2, the V gene TRBV6-1, with D perhaps matching TRBD1 (5 bases). In germline, CDR1 is MNHNS, CDR2 SASEGT. The CDR3 has 15 amino acids. The ends were cut back, 6 bases at V and 4 bases at J, with 18 bases in the middle. CDR3 in amino acids: CASRIGGERGYGYTF. CDR3 nucleotides: TGTGCCAGCAGAATAGGAGGAGAGAGGGGCTATGGCTACACCTTC.

This clone has just one count. This chain joins TRBV5-1 and TRBJ2-1, with TRBD2 matching over 13 bases. The V gene end was trimmed by 1 base and the J gene end by 7 bases; junction bases not matched to a gene: 2. Germline V gene sequence: CDR1 SGHRS, CDR2 YFSETQ. The CDR3 contains 15 residues. DNA for the CDR3: TGCGCCAGCAGCTTGAGGACTAGCGGGAGTAATGAGCAGTTCTTC. Translated: CASSLRTSGSNEQFF.

In its sample, this clone was seen many times. The chain carries TRBV28 and TRBJ1-2, with D perhaps TRBD1 (5 bases). There are 13 residues in the CDR3. V was pared by 4 bases and J by 8 bases, with 14 bases between. CDR1 and CDR2 (germline): MDHEN, SYDVKM. CDR3: CASSWGRVLGYTF. For the CDR3, the DNA is TGTGCCAGCAGTTGGGGCAGGGTGTTGGGCTACACCTTC.

This clone is medium-sized by share. The rearrangement joins TRBV6-1 to TRBJ1-3; 8 bases are shared with TRBD1. This CDR3 is built from 16 residues. Germline V gene sequence: CDR1 MNHNS, CDR2 SASEGT. J lost 0 bases, V lost 5 bases, and 6 bases had no gene match. Here the CDR3 DNA reads TGTGCCAGCAGTTTAACCAGGGGGCTCTCTGGAAACACCATATATTTT. As protein: CASSLTRGLSGNTIYF.

The DNA of the CDR3 is TGTGCCTGGAGTGTGGGACAGTCCAATTCACCCCTCCACTTT. It specifies CAWSVGQSNSPLHF. The rearrangement joins TRBV30 to TRBJ1-6, with 7 positions matching TRBD1. CDR1 is GTSNPN and CDR2 is SVGIG in the germline V gene (reference sequence). J lost 7 bases, V lost 0 bases, and 3 bases had no gene match. This CDR3 has 14 amino acids.

This clone showed up many times. The rearrangement uses TRBV19 and TRBJ2-6; D gene uncertain. V lost 3 bases and J 0 bases, leaving 12 bases between the germline ends. This CDR3 is built from 17 residues. Germline V gene lookup returns CDR1 LNHDA and CDR2 SQIVND (reference sequence). This CDR3 is CASSIPLGGSGANVLTF. Here the CDR3 DNA reads TGTGCCAGTAGTATCCCGCTAGGCGGCTCTGGGGCCAACGTCCTGACTTTC. Full variable domain (outside the CDR3, taken from reference TRBV19 and TRBJ2-6): DGGITQSPKYLFRKEGQNVTLSCEQNLNHDAMYWYRQDPGQGLRLIYYSQIVNDFQKGDIAEGYSVSREKKESFPLTVTSAQKNPTAFYLCASSIPLGGSGANVLTFGAGSRLTVL.

This clone was seen at least ten times. This chain connects TRBV9 to TRBJ1-2; D is perhaps TRBD1 (6 bases). V lost 4 bases and J 2 bases, leaving 12 bases between the germline ends. From germline, CDR1 is SGDLS and CDR2 YYNGEE. This CDR3 contains 14 residues. CDR3: CASSHTDSNYGYTF. Written as DNA, the CDR3 is TGTGCCAGCAGCCATACGGACAGCAACTATGGCTACACCTTC.

This clone was recorded many times. The chain combines TRBV30 with TRBJ1-2; the match to TRBD1 covers 10 bases. There are 13 residues in the CDR3. The germline V gene has CDR1 GTSNPN and CDR2 SVGIG (reference sequence). V dropped 0 bases and J dropped 7; count of bases not matched to a gene: 2. CDR3 DNA: TGTGCCTGGAGTGTACGGACAGGGGGTGGCTACACCTTC. Protein sequence: CAWSVRTGGGYTF.

This clone appeared many times. The V and J genes are TRBV28 and TRBJ2-1; TRBD2 agrees at 9 bases. This CDR3 is built from 15 residues. The germline gives CDR1 MDHEN, CDR2 SYDVKM. V was clipped by 4 bases and J by 4 bases; unmatched bases: 5. CDR3 sequence (DNA): TGTGCCAGCAGTTCCGGACTAGCGAGGTACAATGAGCAGTTCTTC. Translating it yields CASSSGLARYNEQFF.

This clone is labeled as medium-sized. The V gene is TRBV30, the J gene TRBJ1-2; D unclear. Germline V gives CDR1 GTSNPN, CDR2 SVGIG (reference sequence). This CDR3 region has 11 residues. Between the trimmed V and J ends, which lost 2 bases and 7 bases, there was a span of 8 bases. Here the CDR3 reads CAWSPSVGYTF. The DNA for the CDR3 is TGTGCCTGGAGTCCCTCAGTTGGCTACACCTTC.

This clone was recorded at least ten times. The chain combines TRBV7-9 with TRBJ2-1; TRBD2 aligns across 8 bases. Germline values: CDR1 SEHNR, CDR2 FQNEAQ (reference sequence). The V segment lost 4 bases and the J segment 8 bases; nucleotides outside the gene matches: 10. This CDR3 spans 15 amino acids. CDR3 nucleotides: TGTGCCAGCAGCTCGATCATAGCGGGATTAGATGAGCAGTTCTTC. The encoded protein is CASSSIIAGLDEQFF.

The chain joins TRBV30 to TRBJ2-7; 8 bases are a match to TRBD1. The CDR3 is made up of 14 amino acids. The ends lost 6 bases at V and 3 bases at J; junction bases unmatched: 10. From germline, CDR1 is GTSNPN and CDR2 SVGIG (reference sequence). In DNA form, the CDR3 reads TGTGCCTGCAACAGGGGGAAATGGAGCTACGAGCAGTACTTC. This codes for CACNRGKWSYEQYF.

As for this clone: A much larger clonotype is one base distant, so this may be a read error. The chain employs TRBV29-1 and TRBJ2-1, with unresolved D. The CDR3 runs to 14 residues. The germline V gene encodes CDR1 SQVTM and CDR2 ANQGSEA. Trimming left V 5 bases short and J 0 bases short, with 11 bases between. CDR3 region: CSVRGCSSYNEQFF. In DNA form, the CDR3 reads TGCAGCGTTCGTGGATGCAGCTCCTACAATGAGCAGTTCTTC.

In this sample, this clone turned up many times. The chain recombines TRBV19 with TRBJ1-2; D uncertain. The germline V and J ends were trimmed by 3 bases and 8 bases, with 13 bases remaining between them. CDR3 length equals 13 residues. Germline values: CDR1 LNHDA, CDR2 SQIVND (reference sequence). Here the CDR3 reads CASSISGLGGYTF. Here the CDR3 DNA reads TGTGCCAGTAGTATTTCGGGGTTGGGCGGCTACACCTTC.

Comment on this clone: The junction shows a germline mismatch at one end, possibly a read error. The CDR3, as DNA: TGTGCCACCATCAGAGACATCATGAACACTGAAGCTTTCTTT. This encodes CATIRDIMNTEAFF. This sequence joins TRBV15 and TRBJ1-1; D ambiguous. Germline V lookup: CDR1 LNHNV, CDR2 YYDKDF (reference sequence). CDR3 size: 14 residues.

Many counts were recorded for this clone. V gene TRBV10-2 combines with J gene TRBJ2-3; D is ambiguous. The germline V gene encodes CDR1 WSHSY and CDR2 SAAADI. V was clipped by 6 bases and J by 4 bases, with 5 bases between them. The CDR3 length is 11 residues. CDR3 residues: CASRHSDTQYF. CDR3 in DNA: TGCGCCAGCAGACATTCAGATACGCAGTATTTT.

This clone was seen a few times. The CDR3 bases are TGTGCCAGCAGCTTTACGCGGGTTGACGAGCAGTACTTC. It yields the protein CASSFTRVDEQYF. The chain has TRBV28 and TRBJ2-7; TRBD2 might be the D (5 bases). CDR1 MDHEN and CDR2 SYDVKM come from the germline V gene. The CDR3 totals 13 residues. The V and J ends lost 6 bases and 5 bases respectively, with 14 bases between them.